The 26 T cell receptor beta chains below come from one sample, sequenced in a study of blood T cell repertoires in COVID-19. The table came from immunoSEQ multiplex PCR; TCRdb's copy has only in-frame clones and leaves some out. The data show over 75,000 clones, approximately 80% seen once. The sequenced sample was peripheral blood. The receptors here all came from a woman older than 75 with active or convalescent COVID-19.

This chain uses TRBV9 with TRBJ1-2; weak D call: TRBD1 (5 bases). In germline, CDR1 is SGDLS, CDR2 YYNGEE. Trimming left V 0 bases short and J 4 bases short, with 16 bases between. The CDR3 spans 16 residues. The CDR3 DNA reads as TGTGCCAGCAGCGTAGATTCGGGGGGAAAGATCTATGGCTACACCTTC. Encoded protein: CASSVDSGGKIYGYTF.

The chain combines TRBV24-1 with TRBJ1-2; the D gene is possibly TRBD1 (5 bases). Trimming left V 5 bases short and J 5 bases short, with 11 bases between. CDR3 length: 13 residues. CDR1 is KGHDR and CDR2 is SFDVKD in the germline V gene. The CDR3 sequence: CATSADSFYGYTF. DNA of the CDR3: TGTGCCACCAGTGCCGACAGCTTTTATGGCTACACCTTC.

The rearrangement joins TRBV6-5 to TRBJ2-7; a weak D match, TRBD1 (6 bases). V was clipped by 6 bases and J by 2 bases, with 11 bases between them. CDR3 length equals 13 residues. Germline V gene data show CDR1 as MNHEY and CDR2 as SVGAGI. In nucleotides, the CDR3 is TGTGCCAGCAGCTTCGGGACACCCTACGAGCAGTACTTC. Translated, it gives CASSFGTPYEQYF.

The rearrangement links TRBV18 to TRBJ2-7; 7 bases match TRBD2. CDR3 size: 14 residues. The trim removed 5 bases at V and 1 base at J, leaving 5 bases unmatched. CDR1 and CDR2 from the germline V gene are KGHSH and LQKENI. CDR3 region: CASSRASGSYEQYF. In DNA form, the CDR3 reads TGTGCCAGCTCAAGGGCTAGCGGATCCTACGAGCAGTACTTC.

The chain carries TRBV4-1 and TRBJ2-1, with a weak D call TRBD2 (5 bases). Germline values: CDR1 MGHRA, CDR2 YSYEKL. This CDR3 comprises 16 residues. With 1 base removed from V and 0 bases from J, the gap between germline ends came to 10 bases. The CDR3 region has the DNA TGCGCCAGCAGCCAAGGTGAGCGGATCTCCTACAATGAGCAGTTCTTC. Its translation is CASSQGERISYNEQFF.

The chain links TRBV5-1 to TRBJ2-1; 10 bases agree with TRBD1. In germline, CDR1 is SGHRS, CDR2 YFSETQ. This CDR3 has 15 residues. After removal of 3 bases from V and 3 bases from J, the junction contained 3 bases not matched to a gene. CDR3 nucleotide sequence: TGCGCCAGCAGCTCCGGGACAGGGGTCTACAATGAGCAGTTCTTC. Encoded protein: CASSSGTGVYNEQFF.

The chain uses TRBV9 and TRBJ2-2; 9 bases agree with TRBD2. There are 16 residues in the CDR3. V dropped 0 bases and J dropped 5; count of bases not matched to a gene: 5. CDR1 is SGDLS, CDR2 YYNGEE, per germline. CDR3 in amino acids: CASSVEASGATGELFF. In DNA, the CDR3 is TGTGCCAGCAGCGTAGAGGCTAGCGGGGCGACCGGGGAGCTGTTTTTT.

This clone is a singleton in its sample. The genes are TRBV2 and TRBJ2-7; D remains ambiguous. The CDR3 sequence is 12 residues long. Trimming pared 2 bases from V and 7 bases from J, leaving 9 bases between. Germline V gene lookup returns CDR1 SNHLY and CDR2 FYNNEI. The CDR3 spells CASSELLLEQYF. CDR3 DNA: TGTGCCAGCAGTGAACTCCTTTTGGAGCAGTACTTC.

V usage is TRBV29-1 and J usage is TRBJ2-3; D is perhaps TRBD2 (6 bases). From germline, CDR1 is SQVTM and CDR2 ANQGSEA. The CDR3 totals 13 residues. V dropped 4 bases and J dropped 2 bases, with 10 bases sitting between them. The CDR3 spells CSVGGGYTDTQYF. The CDR3, as DNA: TGCAGCGTTGGGGGAGGATACACAGATACGCAGTATTTT.

This clone came up a few times. This chain links TRBV5-1 with TRBJ1-3; D call uncertain. V dropped 1 base and J dropped 4 bases, with 18 bases sitting between them. CDR1 is SGHRS and CDR2 is YFSETQ in the germline V gene. The length of the CDR3 is 17 residues. Written as DNA, the CDR3 is TGCGCCAGCAGCTTGAGGGAGATCGGGCACAGCGGAAACACCATATATTTT. This translates into CASSLREIGHSGNTIYF. Based on the CDR3 plus reference TRBV5-1 and TRBJ1-3, the full variable domain is KAGVTQTPRYLIKTRGQQVTLSCSPISGHRSVSWYQQTPGQGLQFLFEYFSETQRNKGNFPGRFSGRQFSNSRSEMNVSTLELGDSALYLCASSLREIGHSGNTIYFGEGSWLTVV.

This chain joins TRBV6-5 and TRBJ1-2, with TRBD1 matching 8 bases. Trimming at V came to 6 bases and at J to 1 base, leaving 1 base not matched to a gene. Germline CDR1 is MNHEY and CDR2 is SVGAGI. This CDR3 is built from 13 residues. The CDR3 is CASRTGDNYGYTF. The CDR3, as DNA: TGTGCCAGCAGGACAGGGGATAACTATGGCTACACCTTC.

The chain uses TRBV6-2 or TRBV6-3 and TRBJ1-2; unclear D gene. Germline V lookup: CDR1 MNHEY, CDR2 SVGEGT. The CDR3 length is 14 residues. The V and J ends lost 2 bases and 4 bases respectively, with 11 bases between them. This CDR3 is CASSYGPGSYGYTF. CDR3 bases: TGTGCCAGCAGTTACGGCCCGGGGAGCTATGGCTACACCTTC.

V gene TRBV10-3 combines with J gene TRBJ2-2, with a tentative D call TRBD1 (5 bases). This CDR3 is built from 13 residues. Germline V lookup: CDR1 ENHRY, CDR2 SYGVKD. Deletions cut 11 bases from V and 4 bases from J, with 14 bases between. CDR3 nucleotide sequence: TGTGCCGCAAATTCAGGGATCACCGGGGAGCTGTTTTTT. Translated: CAANSGITGELFF.

This clone was detected a few times. The J gene is TRBJ1-5, the V gene TRBV28, with D possibly matching TRBD1 (5 bases). V lost 6 bases, J lost 5 bases, and 14 bases lay in between. Germline CDR1 MDHEN, CDR2 SYDVKM. The CDR3 is 14 residues long. CDR3 DNA: TGTGCCAGCAGCTTTCGGGGGGTCGATCAGCCCCAGCATTTT. This codes for CASSFRGVDQPQHF.

The chain links TRBV19 to TRBJ2-1; 9 bases align to TRBD1. With V trimmed by 7 bases and J by 1 base, 5 bases remained unmatched. The CDR3 length is 15 residues. CDR1 and CDR2 (germline): LNHDA, SQIVND (reference sequence). The CDR3 DNA reads TGTGCCAGTAACGGTGGACAGGGGTCCTACAATGAGCAGTTCTTC. As protein: CASNGGQGSYNEQFF.

This sequence joins TRBV28 and TRBJ2-1; D possibly corresponds to TRBD1 (6 bases). CDR1 MDHEN and CDR2 SYDVKM come from the germline V gene. V lost 2 bases to trimming and J lost 6 bases, with 14 bases between them. CDR3 length: 15 residues. As DNA, the CDR3 is TGTGCCAGCAGTTTAGGGCAGGGGTTTGGCAATGAGCAGTTCTTC. Protein product: CASSLGQGFGNEQFF.

The chain couples TRBV3-1 (or the pseudogene TRBV3-2) to TRBJ1-2; no clear D gene. V was clipped by 0 bases and J by 7 bases, with 18 bases between them. The CDR3 runs 16 residues. In germline, CDR1 is LGHDT, CDR2 YNNKEL (reference sequence). The CDR3 protein is CASSQDFVAERGGYTF. The CDR3 nucleotides read TGTGCCAGCAGCCAAGATTTCGTAGCAGAACGGGGTGGCTACACCTTC.

The rearrangement joins TRBV4-3 to TRBJ2-7; 8 bases map to TRBD2. After removal of 0 bases from V and 2 bases from J, the junction contained 6 bases not matched to a gene. Germline V gives CDR1 LGHNA, CDR2 YSLEER. The CDR3 is made up of 16 amino acids. The CDR3 nucleotides read TGCGCCAGCAGCCAAGAAGTAGGCGGGGGGACCTACGAGCAGTACTTC. It specifies CASSQEVGGGTYEQYF.

The chain employs TRBV29-1 and TRBJ2-1; tentative D call: TRBD1 (5 bases). V was shortened by 4 bases and J by 8 bases, with 21 bases between the two germline ends. Per the germline V gene, CDR1 is SQVTM and CDR2 is ANQGSEA. The CDR3 has 15 amino acids. In DNA, the CDR3 is TGCAGCGTTGCCTTGGATGGGCTTAGGGGTGATGAGCAGTTCTTC. This codes for CSVALDGLRGDEQFF.

The V and J genes are TRBV28 and TRBJ2-7, with 8 bases lining up with TRBD1. The germline gives CDR1 MDHEN, CDR2 SYDVKM. Germline trimming cut 3 bases from V and 2 bases from J; bases unmatched to any gene: 3. The CDR3 covers 14 residues. The CDR3 DNA reads as TGTGCCAGCAGTTTCAGGGGGCCTCCCTACGAGCAGTACTTC. Translated, it gives CASSFRGPPYEQYF. Variable domain in full (rest from reference TRBV28 and TRBJ2-7): DVKVTQSSRYLVKRTGEKVFLECVQDMDHENMFWYRQDPGLGLRLIYFSYDVKMKEKGDIPEGYSVSREKKERFSLILESASTNQTSMYLCASSFRGPPYEQYFGPGTRLTVT.

A remark on this clone: This sample also contains other DNA sequences that code for the same CDR3. The chain links TRBV5-1 to TRBJ1-1; the D gene is possibly TRBD1 (6 bases). V lost 2 bases, J lost 1 base, and 9 bases lay in between. The germline gives CDR1 SGHRS, CDR2 YFSETQ. The CDR3 length is 14 residues. CDR3 sequence reads: CASSLGQQNTEAFF. CDR3 DNA sequence: TGCGCCAGCAGCTTAGGACAGCAGAACACTGAAGCTTTCTTT.

This clone was detected only once. This chain joins TRBV9 and TRBJ1-5; D is uncertain. Trimming shortened V by 4 bases and J by 2 bases, and 13 bases separated the two germline ends. This CDR3 comprises 15 residues. Looked up from germline, CDR1 is SGDLS and CDR2 is YYNGEE. The CDR3 sequence: CASSPTPWGNQPQHF. DNA for the CDR3: TGTGCCAGCAGCCCGACTCCCTGGGGCAATCAGCCCCAGCATTTT.

J is TRBJ1-1 and V is TRBV28, with D possibly TRBD1 on 5 matching bases. The CDR3 loop spans 16 amino acids. The V and J ends lost 3 bases and 2 bases respectively, with 16 bases between them. The germline gives CDR1 MDHEN, CDR2 SYDVKM. The CDR3 DNA sequence: TGTGCCAGCAGTTTCCCCAGACAGAGACCAAACACTGAAGCTTTCTTT. As protein: CASSFPRQRPNTEAFF.

V gene TRBV10-3 combines with J gene TRBJ2-1, with 7 bases that match TRBD2. The germline CDR1 and CDR2 sequences are ENHRY and SYGVKD. V lost 2 bases to trimming and J lost 4 bases; unmatched junction nucleotides: 2. The CDR3 contains 14 residues. The CDR3: CAISETAGYNEQFF. The CDR3 bases are TGTGCCATCAGTGAGACAGCGGGATACAATGAGCAGTTCTTC.

CDR3: CASSRYRGGGYYNEQFF. Written as DNA, the CDR3 is TGTGCCAGCAGTCGATATCGAGGGGGGGGATACTACAATGAGCAGTTCTTC. The chain carries TRBV6-6 and TRBJ2-1; D is perhaps TRBD2 (7 bases). Germline CDR1 reads MNHNY; CDR2 reads SVGAGI (reference sequence). The CDR3 contains 17 residues. Trimming cost V 5 bases and J 3 bases, with 20 bases left between them.

This clone was counted between two and nine times. The chain is built from TRBV6-5 and TRBJ1-3, with 8 bases that match TRBD1. V shed 6 bases and J 2 bases; nucleotides not matched to a gene: 0. The germline CDR1 and CDR2 sequences are MNHEY and SVGAGI. This CDR3 comprises 13 residues. CDR3 DNA: TGTGCCAGCAGACAGGGGGCTGGAAACACCATATATTTT. This encodes CASRQGAGNTIYF.